The 23 T cell receptor beta chains below were found in one sample sequenced in a study of T cells in Graves' hyperthyroidism and ophthalmopathy. Researchers amplified the TCR beta CDR3 regions from RNA transcripts. With the HTBI primer set, the TCR CDR3 went through a first round of RT-PCR. TCRdb redid the calling of the multiplex PCR reads with MiXCR, one entry per CDR3 protein. In the table there are about 640,000 distinct CDR3 sequences, around 13% of which are singletons. The sequenced material came from blood. The receptors originated from a woman between 50 and 59 years old with Graves' ophthalmopathy.

This clonotype was picked up many times. This chain uses TRBV12-3 or TRBV12-4 with TRBJ1-2; D is undetermined. This CDR3 region has 15 residues. The V and J ends lost 6 bases and 1 base respectively, with 15 bases between them. This CDR3 is CASRENLSFNYGYTF. The CDR3 region has the DNA TGTGCCAGCAGGGAGAACCTGTCTTTTAACTATGGCTACACCTTC.

This clonotype was recorded at least ten times. The chain combines TRBV6-5 with TRBJ2-3; 9 bases map to TRBD1. This CDR3 has 19 residues. Germline values: CDR1 MNHEY, CDR2 SVGAGI. The trim removed 2 bases at V and 2 bases at J, leaving 14 bases unmatched. The CDR3 loop reads CASSYESPTGGPHTDTQYF. CDR3 DNA: TGTGCCAGCAGTTACGAGTCCCCTACAGGGGGCCCACACACAGATACGCAGTATTTT.

This clonotype was detected ten times or more. V and J are TRBV7-2 and TRBJ2-1; D may be TRBD2 (6 bases). CDR1 SGHTA and CDR2 FQGNSA come from the germline V gene. With 4 bases removed from V and 0 bases from J, the gap between germline ends came to 19 bases. The CDR3 extends over 18 amino acids. The CDR3 spells CASSSPLGSGSSYNEQFF. CDR3 DNA sequence: TGTGCCAGCAGCTCCCCCCTGGGTAGCGGAAGCTCCTACAATGAGCAGTTCTTC.

The chain joins TRBV6-2 or TRBV6-3 to TRBJ2-1; 12 bases are shared with TRBD2. The CDR3 runs 14 residues. CDR1 MNHEY and CDR2 SVGEGT come from the germline V gene. The junction had 3 bases not matched to a gene; V was cut back by 5 bases and J by 7 bases. The CDR3 sequence: CASSKLAGGNEQFF. The CDR3 DNA reads as TGTGCCAGCAGTAAACTAGCGGGAGGTAATGAGCAGTTCTTC.

In its sample, this clonotype was seen many times. The junction differs from germline at one of its ends, possibly a read error. The CDR3 loop reads CASREDNQPQHF. CDR3 sequence (DNA): TGTGCCAGCAGGGAAGACAATCAGCCCCAGCATTTT. The chain has TRBV6-1 and TRBJ1-5; unclear D gene. Germline-derived CDR1 and CDR2 are MNHNS and SASEGT. The CDR3 runs 12 residues.

This clonotype was seen just once. The rearrangement uses TRBV19 and TRBJ2-1; TRBD2 aligns across 8 bases. This CDR3 region has 16 residues. The J segment lost 4 bases and the V segment lost 9 bases, leaving 14 bases of the junction unmatched. Germline values: CDR1 LNHDA, CDR2 SQIVND (reference sequence). The DNA of the CDR3 is TGTGCCAGCTCCCCCCTGGGGGCTAGCGGGTACAATGAGCAGTTCTTC. This encodes CASSPLGASGYNEQFF.

This clonotype showed up many times. The chain combines TRBV5-8 with TRBJ2-1; 10 bases line up with TRBD2. The CDR3 runs 15 residues. Germline V CDR1 and CDR2: SGHTS, YDEGEE. V shed 1 base and J 6 bases; nucleotides not matched to a gene: 4. CDR3 protein: CASSLRLAGVNEQFF. Written as DNA, the CDR3 is TGTGCCAGCAGCTTGAGGCTAGCGGGAGTCAATGAGCAGTTCTTC.

Ten or more counts support this clonotype. The chain is built from TRBV7-3 and TRBJ1-1, with no clear D. V gave up 3 bases and J gave up 0 bases, with 5 bases separating them. Germline-derived CDR1 and CDR2 are SGHTA and FQGTGA. The CDR3 is 13 amino acids. In DNA, the CDR3 is TGTGCCAGCAGCTTTGAGGTGAACACTGAAGCTTTCTTT. Translated, it gives CASSFEVNTEAFF. The variable domain in full, completed from reference TRBV7-3 and TRBJ1-1, reads GAGVSQTPSNKVTEKGKYVELRCDPISGHTALYWYRQSLGQGPEFLIYFQGTGAADDSGLPNDRFFAVRPEGSVSTLKIQRTERGDSAVYLCASSFEVNTEAFFGQGTRLTVV.

This clonotype was counted many times. V gene TRBV6-5 combines with J gene TRBJ2-7; 8 bases are a match to TRBD1. CDR3 length: 14 residues. The germline gives CDR1 MNHEY, CDR2 SVGAGI. Unmatched junction bases numbered 3, after V lost 2 bases and J lost 3 bases. CDR3 in amino acids: CASSYIQGGYEQYF. CDR3 DNA sequence: TGTGCCAGCAGTTACATACAGGGGGGCTACGAGCAGTACTTC.

This clonotype was seen ten or more times. V usage is TRBV29-1 and J usage is TRBJ2-7; D gene ambiguous. The V gene's germline CDR1 is SQVTM and CDR2 ANQGSEA. V lost 0 bases to trimming and J lost 1 base, with 4 bases between them. The CDR3 is 12 residues long. The CDR3: CSVEDGSYEQYF. As DNA, the CDR3 is TGCAGCGTTGAAGACGGATCCTACGAGCAGTACTTC.

This sequence joins TRBV19 and TRBJ2-4; TRBD1 matches 10 bases. From germline, CDR1 is LNHDA and CDR2 SQIVND (reference sequence). V shed 6 bases and J 6 bases; nucleotides not matched to a gene: 5. The CDR3 sequence is 14 residues long. In DNA, the CDR3 is TGTGCCAGTAGCGGACAGGGGGGGGGAAACATTCAGTACTTC. Translation: CASSGQGGGNIQYF.

As for this clonotype: This clone may be a read error of a much larger clone one base away. The V gene is TRBV29-1, the J gene TRBJ2-1, with D unresolved. The V end was cut by 7 bases, the J end by 1 base, with 11 bases between. Germline-derived CDR1 and CDR2 are SQVTM and ANQGSEA. This CDR3 has 13 residues. CDR3 sequence reads: CSADGLSYNEQFF. The CDR3, as DNA: TGCAGCGCCGATGGGCTTTCCTACAATGAGCAGTTCTTC.

This clonotype has at least ten counts. The CDR3 DNA reads as TGTGCCAGCAGCAAAACTCAGACCATTAGCACTGAAGCTTTCTTT. This codes for CASSKTQTISTEAFF. The chain combines TRBV3-1 with TRBJ1-1; D is unclear. The CDR3 consists of 15 residues. Per the germline V gene, CDR1 is LGHDT and CDR2 is YNNKEL (reference sequence). V lost 5 bases to trimming and J lost 4 bases, with 17 bases between them.

The sample holds many counts of this clonotype. The chain employs TRBV7-2 and TRBJ1-5; TRBD1 might be the D (6 bases). Germline-derived CDR1 and CDR2 are SGHTA and FQGNSA. Trimming cost V 1 base and J 5 bases, with 9 bases left between them. This CDR3 has 14 residues. CDR3 in amino acids: CASSLVSGDQPQHF. The CDR3 DNA follows: TGTGCCAGCAGCTTAGTATCAGGGGATCAGCCCCAGCATTTT. The full variable domain, rest sourced from reference TRBV7-2 and TRBJ1-5, is GAGVSQSPSNKVTEKGKDVELRCDPISGHTALYWYRQSLGQGLEFLIYFQGNSAPDKSGLPSDRFSAERTGGSVSTLTIQRTQQEDSAVYLCASSLVSGDQPQHFGDGTRLSIL.

In its sample, this clonotype was seen many times. This chain joins TRBV19 and TRBJ2-3, with 10 bases identical to TRBD2. With V trimmed by 4 bases and J by 5 bases, 9 bases remained unmatched. The CDR3 totals 16 residues. Germline CDR1 reads LNHDA; CDR2 reads SQIVND (reference sequence). The CDR3: CASSTAHRLAGDTQYF. The CDR3 nucleotides read TGTGCCAGTAGTACCGCCCACAGACTAGCGGGAGATACGCAGTATTTT.

The chain employs TRBV4-3 and TRBJ2-2, with D possibly TRBD2 on 7 matching bases. This CDR3 is 15 amino acids long. The germline V and J ends were trimmed by 1 base and 9 bases, with 15 bases remaining between them. Germline CDR1 and CDR2: LGHNA and YSLEER. The CDR3 loop is CASSQVPGGGRELFF. Written as DNA, the CDR3 is TGCGCCAGCAGCCAAGTTCCTGGGGGGGGCCGGGAGCTGTTTTTT.

This clonotype showed up many times. The chain couples TRBV3-1 to TRBJ2-7, with 11 bases lining up with TRBD1. This CDR3 is built from 16 residues. The J segment lost 3 bases and the V segment lost 4 bases, leaving 8 bases of the junction unmatched. CDR1 and CDR2 (germline): LGHDT, YNNKEL (reference sequence). The CDR3 is CASSPRGGQGVYEQYF. The CDR3 nucleotides read TGTGCCAGCAGCCCCCGGGGGGGACAGGGGGTCTACGAGCAGTACTTC.

This clonotype was counted a few times. The gene calls are TRBV18 and TRBJ2-2; maybe TRBD2 (6 bases). Trimming removed 6 bases from V and 3 bases from J, with 23 bases in between. This CDR3 has 18 amino acids. CDR1 KGHSH and CDR2 LQKENI come from the germline V gene. CDR3 sequence: CASSRRSREAVDTGELFF. The CDR3 bases are TGTGCCAGCTCGCGCAGAAGCAGGGAGGCGGTCGACACCGGGGAGCTGTTTTTT.

The rearrangement joins TRBV5-5 to TRBJ2-5; D gene unclear. The CDR3 has 14 residues. The V gene's germline CDR1 is SGHKS and CDR2 YYEKEE (reference sequence). Trimming removed 3 bases from V and 0 bases from J, with 9 bases in between. In nucleotides, the CDR3 is TGTGCCAGCAGCTCGATCTTGTACCAAGAGACCCAGTACTTC. Its protein product is CASSSILYQETQYF.

This clonotype has at least ten counts. The rearrangement joins TRBV12-3 or TRBV12-4 to TRBJ2-1, with 13 positions matching TRBD2. This CDR3 comprises 14 residues. The V segment lost 5 bases and the J segment 9 bases; nucleotides outside the gene matches: 4. In nucleotides, the CDR3 is TGTGCCAGCAGTGGGACTAGCGGGATTAGTGAGCAGTTCTTC. It codes for CASSGTSGISEQFF.

This clonotype was found a few times. The chain joins TRBV7-2 to TRBJ2-7; TRBD2 matches 13 bases. Germline V gene sequence: CDR1 SGHTA, CDR2 FQGNSA. The junction had 6 bases not matched to a gene; V was cut back by 5 bases and J by 2 bases. The CDR3 contains 16 residues. In DNA, the CDR3 is TGTGCCAGCAGCCCATACGGACTAGCGGGAGCCTACGAGCAGTACTTC. Residues: CASSPYGLAGAYEQYF.

This clonotype was counted a few times. The J gene is TRBJ2-2, the V gene TRBV29-1; D ambiguous. This CDR3 spans 13 amino acids. Germline loops: CDR1 SQVTM, CDR2 ANQGSEA. The V gene lost 4 bases and the J gene lost 1 base, with 7 bases spanning the gap. CDR3 coding DNA: TGCAGCGTTGTTCCGGGGAACACCGGGGAGCTGTTTTTT. Protein sequence: CSVVPGNTGELFF.

The rearrangement joins TRBV24-1 to TRBJ2-2; 8 nucleotides align to TRBD1. Germline CDR1 is KGHDR and CDR2 is SFDVKD. The CDR3 runs to 18 residues. The ends lost 4 bases at V and 7 bases at J; junction bases unmatched: 16. CDR3 bases: TGTGCCACCAGTGACCCCTCTGGACAGGGAGTTCGCATCGGGGAGCTGTTTTTT. Translation gives CATSDPSGQGVRIGELFF.